This T cell receptor (beta chain) derives from a study of STAT5B mutations in CD4+ large granular lymphocyte leukemia. Study-wide results and limits: Top patient clones used TRBV06 genes more often: 8/27 versus 2/35 in controls.

Buffy coats from healthy blood donors served as controls. As to this clone: Its target is not known.

The CDR3 covers 15 residues. V lost 3 bases, J lost 4 bases, and 8 bases stayed unmatched. Germline CDR1 and CDR2: KGHSH and LQKENI. This was a survey-level run. The authors' processing: A productive frequency of 2.59 x 10-5 was the lowest detectable. Libraries were prepared by immunoSEQ multiplex PCR; TCRdb keeps only in-frame clonotypes and omits some of them. From that table come the V and J calls and clone size; the DNA was used to work out D and trimming. Among 23,000 or so clones listed, about 78% were seen once. The chain has TRBV18 and TRBJ1-2; 7 bases agree with TRBD1. Input material: CD4+ T cells from blood buffy coats. The TCR was taken from a human donor in good health. The CDR3 DNA reads as TGTGCCAGCTCACCGTGGCACCGGGACAGCTATGGCTACACCTTC. Its translation: CASSPWHRDSYGYTF.